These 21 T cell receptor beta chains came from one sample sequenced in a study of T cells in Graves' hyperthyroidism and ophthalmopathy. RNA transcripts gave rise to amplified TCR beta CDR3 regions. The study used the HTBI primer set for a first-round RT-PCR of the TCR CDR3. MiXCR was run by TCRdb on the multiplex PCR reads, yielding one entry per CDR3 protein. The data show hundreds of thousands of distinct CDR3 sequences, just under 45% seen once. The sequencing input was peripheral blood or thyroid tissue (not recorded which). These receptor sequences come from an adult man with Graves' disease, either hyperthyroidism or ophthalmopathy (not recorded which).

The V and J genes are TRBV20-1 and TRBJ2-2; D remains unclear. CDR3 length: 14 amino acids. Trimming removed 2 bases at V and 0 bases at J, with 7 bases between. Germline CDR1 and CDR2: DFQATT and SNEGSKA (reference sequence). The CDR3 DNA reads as TGCAGTGCTAGACTGGCTGCGAACACCGGGGAGCTGTTTTTT. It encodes CSARLAANTGELFF.

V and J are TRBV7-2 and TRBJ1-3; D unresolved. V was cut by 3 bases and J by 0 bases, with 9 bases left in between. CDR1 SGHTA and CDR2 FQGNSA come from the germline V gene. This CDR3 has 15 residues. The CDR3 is CASSFRLSSGNTIYF. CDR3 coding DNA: TGTGCCAGCAGCTTCAGACTTAGCTCTGGAAACACCATATATTTT.

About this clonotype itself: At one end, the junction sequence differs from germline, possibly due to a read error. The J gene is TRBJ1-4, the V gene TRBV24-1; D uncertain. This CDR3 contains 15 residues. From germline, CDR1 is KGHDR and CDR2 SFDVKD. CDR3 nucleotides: TGTGCCAGCAGTTTACGTTCTTCGGGGTTGGAAAAACTGTTTTTT. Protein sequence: CASSLRSSGLEKLFF.

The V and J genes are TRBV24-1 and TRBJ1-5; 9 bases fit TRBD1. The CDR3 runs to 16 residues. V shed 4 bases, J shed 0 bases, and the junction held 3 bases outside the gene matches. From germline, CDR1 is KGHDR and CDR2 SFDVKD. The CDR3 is CATSDGTGSSNQPQHF. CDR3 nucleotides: TGTGCCACCAGTGACGGGACAGGGAGTAGCAATCAGCCCCAGCATTTT.

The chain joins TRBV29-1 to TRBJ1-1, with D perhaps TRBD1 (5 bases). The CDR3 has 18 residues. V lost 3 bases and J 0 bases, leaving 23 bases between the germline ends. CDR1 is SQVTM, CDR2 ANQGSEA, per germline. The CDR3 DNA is TGCAGCGTTGAGACCTACCGACAGACGGCCCGTGTGAACACTGAAGCTTTCTTT. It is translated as CSVETYRQTARVNTEAFF.

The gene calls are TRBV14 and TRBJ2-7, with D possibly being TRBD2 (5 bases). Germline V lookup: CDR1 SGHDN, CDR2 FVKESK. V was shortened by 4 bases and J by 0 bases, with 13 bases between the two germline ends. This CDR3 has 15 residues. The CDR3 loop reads CASSPQGAASYEQYF. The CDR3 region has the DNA TGTGCCAGCAGCCCCCAAGGAGCGGCCTCCTACGAGCAGTACTTC. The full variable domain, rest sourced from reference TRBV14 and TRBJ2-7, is EAGVTQFPSHSVIEKGQTVTLRCDPISGHDNLYWYRRVMGKEIKFLLHFVKESKQDESGMPNNRFLAERTGGTYSTLKVQPAELEDSGVYFCASSPQGAASYEQYFGPGTRLTVT.

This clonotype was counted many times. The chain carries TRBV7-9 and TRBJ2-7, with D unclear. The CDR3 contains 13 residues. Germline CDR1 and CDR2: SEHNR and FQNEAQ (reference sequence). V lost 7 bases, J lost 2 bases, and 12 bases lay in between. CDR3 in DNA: TGTGCCAGCACTCAGGAGACGACCTACGAGCAGTACTTC. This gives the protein CASTQETTYEQYF.

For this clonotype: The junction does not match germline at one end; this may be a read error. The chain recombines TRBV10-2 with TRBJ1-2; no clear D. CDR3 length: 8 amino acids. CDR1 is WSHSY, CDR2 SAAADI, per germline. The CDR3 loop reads CASSESAF. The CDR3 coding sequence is TGCGCCAGCAGTGAGTCGGCTTTC.

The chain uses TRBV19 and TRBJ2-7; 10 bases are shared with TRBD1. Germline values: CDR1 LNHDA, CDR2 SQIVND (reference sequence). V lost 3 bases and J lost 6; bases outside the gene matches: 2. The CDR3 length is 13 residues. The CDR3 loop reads CASSMGTGVEQYF. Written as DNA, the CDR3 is TGTGCCAGTAGTATGGGGACAGGGGTCGAGCAGTACTTC.

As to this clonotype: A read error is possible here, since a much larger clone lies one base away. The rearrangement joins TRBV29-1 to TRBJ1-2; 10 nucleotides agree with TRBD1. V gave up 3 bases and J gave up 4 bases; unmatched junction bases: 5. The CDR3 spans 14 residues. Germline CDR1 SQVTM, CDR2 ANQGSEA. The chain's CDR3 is CSVDRQGASYGYTF. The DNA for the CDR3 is TGCAGCGTTGATCGACAGGGGGCCAGCTATGGCTACACCTTC. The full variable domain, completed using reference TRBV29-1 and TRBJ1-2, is SAVISQKPSRDICQRGTSLTIQCQVDSQVTMMFWYRQQPGQSLTLIATANQGSEATYESGFVIDKFPISRPNLTFSTLTVSNMSPEDSSIYLCSVDRQGASYGYTFGSGTRLTVV.

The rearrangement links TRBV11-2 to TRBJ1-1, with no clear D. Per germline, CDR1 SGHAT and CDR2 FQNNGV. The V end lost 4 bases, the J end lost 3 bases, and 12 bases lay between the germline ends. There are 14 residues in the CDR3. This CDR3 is CASSSQRTDTEAFF. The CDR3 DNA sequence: TGTGCCAGCAGCTCCCAGAGAACGGACACTGAAGCTTTCTTT.

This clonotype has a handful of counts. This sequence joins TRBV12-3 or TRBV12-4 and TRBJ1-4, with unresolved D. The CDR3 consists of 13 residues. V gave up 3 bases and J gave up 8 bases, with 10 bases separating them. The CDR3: CASSFREGEKLFF. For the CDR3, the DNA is TGTGCCAGCAGTTTTCGGGAAGGAGAAAAACTGTTTTTT.

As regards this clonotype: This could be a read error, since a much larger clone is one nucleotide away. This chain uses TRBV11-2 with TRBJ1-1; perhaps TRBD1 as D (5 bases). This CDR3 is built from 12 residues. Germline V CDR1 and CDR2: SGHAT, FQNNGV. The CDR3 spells CASGGARTDAFF. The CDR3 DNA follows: TGTGCCAGCGGAGGGGCGAGGACTGATGCTTTCTTT.

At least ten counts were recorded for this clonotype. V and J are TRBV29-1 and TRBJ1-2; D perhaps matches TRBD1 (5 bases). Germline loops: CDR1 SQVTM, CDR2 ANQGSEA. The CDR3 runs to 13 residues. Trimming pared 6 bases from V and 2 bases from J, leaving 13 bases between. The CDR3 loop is CSVGAGTNYGYTF. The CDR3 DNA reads TGCAGCGTCGGGGCGGGGACCAACTATGGCTACACCTTC.

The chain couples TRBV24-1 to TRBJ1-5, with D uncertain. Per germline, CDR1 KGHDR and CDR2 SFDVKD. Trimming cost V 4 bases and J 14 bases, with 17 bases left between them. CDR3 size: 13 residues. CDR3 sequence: CATSDGGRAGEHF. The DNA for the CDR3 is TGTGCCACCAGTGACGGCGGGAGGGCTGGGGAGCATTTT.

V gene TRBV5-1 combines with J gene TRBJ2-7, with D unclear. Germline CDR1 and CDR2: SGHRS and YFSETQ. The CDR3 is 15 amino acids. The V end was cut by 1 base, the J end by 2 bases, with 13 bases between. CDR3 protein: CASSLSSPPPYEQYF. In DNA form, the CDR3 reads TGCGCCAGCAGCTTGTCATCCCCTCCGCCCTACGAGCAGTACTTC.

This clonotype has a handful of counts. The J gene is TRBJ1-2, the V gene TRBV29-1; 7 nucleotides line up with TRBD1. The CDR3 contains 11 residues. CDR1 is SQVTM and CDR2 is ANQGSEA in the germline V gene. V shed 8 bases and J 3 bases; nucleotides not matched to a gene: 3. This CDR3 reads CSLGTDYGYTF. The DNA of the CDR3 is TGCAGCTTAGGGACAGACTATGGCTACACCTTC.

As DNA, the CDR3 is TGTGCCACCAGTGAACAGGGCGGCACTGAAGCTTTCTTT. It encodes CATSEQGGTEAFF. This chain links TRBV24-1 with TRBJ1-1, with a possible D match to TRBD1 (6 bases). V was trimmed by 4 bases and J by 4 bases, leaving 9 bases between them. Germline V gives CDR1 KGHDR, CDR2 SFDVKD. The CDR3 is 13 amino acids.

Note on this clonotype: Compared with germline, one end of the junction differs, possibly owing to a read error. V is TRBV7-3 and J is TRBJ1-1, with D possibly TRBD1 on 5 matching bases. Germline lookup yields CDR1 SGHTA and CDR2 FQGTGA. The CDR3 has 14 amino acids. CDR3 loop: CASSQDPRGTEAFF. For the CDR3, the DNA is TGCGCCAGCAGCCAAGATCCGAGGGGAACTGAAGCTTTCTTT. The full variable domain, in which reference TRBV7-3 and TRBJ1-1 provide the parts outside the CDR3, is GAGVSQTPSNKVTEKGKYVELRCDPISGHTALYWYRQSLGQGPEFLIYFQGTGAADDSGLPNDRFFAVRPEGSVSTLKIQRTERGDSAVYLCASSQDPRGTEAFFGQGTRLTVV.

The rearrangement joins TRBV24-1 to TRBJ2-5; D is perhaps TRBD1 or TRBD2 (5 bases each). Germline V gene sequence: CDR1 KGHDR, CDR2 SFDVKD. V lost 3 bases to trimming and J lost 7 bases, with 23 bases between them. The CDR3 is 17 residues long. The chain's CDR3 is CATSDASPVGPRGTQYF. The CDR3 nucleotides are TGTGCCACCAGTGATGCCTCTCCGGTGGGCCCGAGGGGGACCCAGTACTTC.

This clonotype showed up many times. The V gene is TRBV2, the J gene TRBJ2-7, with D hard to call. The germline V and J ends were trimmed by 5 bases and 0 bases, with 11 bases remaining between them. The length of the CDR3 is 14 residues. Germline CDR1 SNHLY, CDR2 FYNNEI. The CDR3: CASSRDGSSYEQYF. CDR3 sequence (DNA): TGTGCCAGCAGTAGAGACGGCAGCTCCTACGAGCAGTACTTC.